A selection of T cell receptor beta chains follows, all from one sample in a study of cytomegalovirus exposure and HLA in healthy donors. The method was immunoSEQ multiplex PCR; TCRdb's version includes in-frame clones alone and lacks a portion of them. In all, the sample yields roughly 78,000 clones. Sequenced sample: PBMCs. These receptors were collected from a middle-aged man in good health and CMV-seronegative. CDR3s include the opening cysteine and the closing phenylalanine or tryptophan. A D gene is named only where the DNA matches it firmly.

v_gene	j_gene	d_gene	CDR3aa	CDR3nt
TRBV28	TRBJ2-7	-	CASSPLASEQYF	TGTGCCAGCAGTCCCCTAGCTTCCGAGCAGTACTTC
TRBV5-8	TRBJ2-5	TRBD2	CASSTSGRETQYF	TGTGCCAGCAGCACTAGCGGGAGAGAGACCCAGTACTTC
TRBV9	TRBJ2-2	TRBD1	CASSVRARGQGNTGELFF	TGTGCCAGCAGCGTAAGGGCCAGGGGGCAGGGGAACACCGGGGAGCTGTTTTTT
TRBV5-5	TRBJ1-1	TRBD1	CASSQPRQGETEAFF	TGTGCCAGCAGCCAACCCCGACAGGGGGAAACTGAAGCTTTCTTT
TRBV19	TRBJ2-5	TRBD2	CASSDSGSETQYF	TGTGCCAGTAGCGATAGCGGGAGTGAGACCCAGTACTTC
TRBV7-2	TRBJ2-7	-	CASSLALGRGYEQYF	TGTGCCAGCAGCTTAGCGCTGGGGCGAGGCTACGAGCAGTACTTC
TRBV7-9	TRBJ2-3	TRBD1	CASSFPNRGRTDTQYF	TGTGCCAGCAGCTTCCCAAACAGGGGGAGGACAGATACGCAGTATTTT
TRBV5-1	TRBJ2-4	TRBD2	CASSRSLSGGNIQYF	TGCGCCAGCAGCCGTAGTTTGAGCGGGGGAAACATTCAGTACTTC
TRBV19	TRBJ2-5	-	CASSTGQLQETQYF	TGTGCCAGTAGTACCGGACAGCTCCAAGAGACCCAGTACTTC
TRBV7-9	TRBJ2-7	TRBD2	CASSLKGLAVYEQYF	TGTGCCAGCAGCTTAAAGGGACTAGCCGTCTACGAGCAGTACTTC
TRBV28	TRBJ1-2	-	CASSFFFTRGILYGYTF	TGTGCCAGCAGTTTCTTTTTTACTCGGGGAATCCTCTATGGCTACACCTTC
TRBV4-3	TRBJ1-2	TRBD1	CASSQEVGDRFGGYTF	TGCGCCAGCAGCCAAGAAGTTGGGGACAGGTTTGGTGGCTACACCTTC
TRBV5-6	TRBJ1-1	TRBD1	CASSRTGNTEAFF	TGTGCCAGCAGCCGGACAGGGAACACTGAAGCTTTCTTT
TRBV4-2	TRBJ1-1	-	CASSQDPGQSITEAFF	TGTGCCAGCAGCCAAGACCCCGGACAGTCGATCACTGAAGCTTTCTTT
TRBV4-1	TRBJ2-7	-	CASSPRTPAYEQYF	TGCGCCAGCAGCCCGCGGACACCAGCCTACGAGCAGTACTTC
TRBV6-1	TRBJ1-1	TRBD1	CASRNRGTEAFF	TGTGCCAGCAGGAACAGGGGGACTGAAGCTTTCTTT
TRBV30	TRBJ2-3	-	CAWSALTGSRDTQYF	TGTGCCTGGAGTGCCCTCACAGGGAGTAGGGATACGCAGTATTTT
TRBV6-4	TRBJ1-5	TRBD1	CASSDSKQGVPNQPQHF	TGTGCCAGCAGTGACTCGAAACAGGGGGTCCCAAATCAGCCCCAGCATTTT
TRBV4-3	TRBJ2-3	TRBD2	CASSQEPGLAALASTDTQYF	TGCGCCAGCAGCCAAGAACCGGGACTAGCGGCACTCGCTAGCACAGATACGCAGTATTTT
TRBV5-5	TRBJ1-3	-	CASSLWASTGNTIYF	TGTGCCAGCAGCTTATGGGCAAGCACGGGAAACACCATATATTTT
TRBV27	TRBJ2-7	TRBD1	CASSANPMTGLREQYF	TGTGCCAGCAGCGCTAACCCGATGACAGGGTTGCGCGAGCAGTACTTC
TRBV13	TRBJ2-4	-	CASSLARNIQYF	TGTGCCAGCAGCTTAGCTCGAAACATTCAGTACTTC
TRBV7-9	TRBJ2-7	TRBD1	CASKQGAGYEQYF	TGTGCCAGCAAACAGGGGGCAGGTTACGAGCAGTACTTC
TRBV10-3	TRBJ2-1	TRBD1	CAIRRPGQGVDEQFF	TGTGCCATCAGACGGCCGGGACAGGGAGTCGATGAGCAGTTCTTC
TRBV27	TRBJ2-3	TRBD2	CASLTSGRSADTQYF	TGTGCCAGTTTAACTAGCGGGAGGTCGGCAGATACGCAGTATTTT
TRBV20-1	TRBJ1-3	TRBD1	CSVGTANTIYF	TGCAGTGTTGGGACAGCGAACACCATATATTTT
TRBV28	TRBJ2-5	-	CASSLSGGVGETQYF	TGTGCCAGCAGTTTAAGCGGAGGAGTGGGAGAGACCCAGTACTTC
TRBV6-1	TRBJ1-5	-	CASSERAGGFSNQPQHF	TGTGCCAGCAGTGAACGGGCAGGAGGATTTAGCAATCAGCCCCAGCATTTT
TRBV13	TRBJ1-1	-	CASSLSNNENTEAFF	TGTGCCAGCAGCTTATCTAATAACGAGAACACTGAAGCTTTCTTT
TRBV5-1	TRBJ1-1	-	CASSWGGDTEAFF	TGCGCCAGCAGCTGGGGGGGGGACACTGAAGCTTTCTTT
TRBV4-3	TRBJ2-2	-	CASSQGAGTGELFF	TGCGCCAGCAGCCAGGGGGCGGGTACCGGGGAGCTGTTTTTT
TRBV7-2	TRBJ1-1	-	CASSKRVGEGSAFF	TGTGCCAGCAGCAAACGCGTAGGGGAGGGATCAGCTTTCTTT
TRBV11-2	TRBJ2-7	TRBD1	CASSFGQGSEQYF	TGTGCCAGCAGCTTCGGACAGGGGAGCGAGCAGTACTTC
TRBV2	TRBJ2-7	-	CASIRTGDYEQYF	TGTGCCAGCATCCGAACCGGGGACTACGAGCAGTACTTC
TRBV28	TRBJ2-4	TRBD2	CASSLVRGRVQYF	TGTGCCAGCAGTTTAGTCCGCGGGAGGGTTCAGTACTTC
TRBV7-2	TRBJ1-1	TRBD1	CASSPGTANTEAFF	TGTGCCAGCAGCCCGGGGACAGCGAACACTGAAGCTTTCTTT
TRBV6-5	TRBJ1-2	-	CASSYSIQGANYGYTF	TGTGCCAGCAGTTACTCGATACAGGGAGCTAACTATGGCTACACCTTC
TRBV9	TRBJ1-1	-	CASSVSVSTEAFF	TGTGCCAGCAGCGTAAGCGTCAGCACTGAAGCTTTCTTT
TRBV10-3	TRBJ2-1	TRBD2	CAIRGLAGNPSYNEQFF	TGTGCCATCAGGGGACTAGCGGGAAACCCCTCCTACAATGAGCAGTTCTTC
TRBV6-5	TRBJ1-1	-	CASLPSTLNTEAFF	TGTGCCAGCCTTCCATCGACTTTGAACACTGAAGCTTTCTTT
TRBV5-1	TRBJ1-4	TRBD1	CASSLETGDGKLFF	TGCGCCAGCAGCTTGGAGACAGGGGATGGGAAACTGTTTTTT
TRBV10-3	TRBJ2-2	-	CAISGSPRAGMNTGELFF	TGTGCCATCAGTGGTTCTCCAAGGGCGGGGATGAACACCGGGGAGCTGTTTTTT
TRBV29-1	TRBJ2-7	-	CSVEGTSEKAYEQYF	TGCAGCGTGGAGGGGACCTCAGAAAAAGCCTACGAGCAGTACTTC
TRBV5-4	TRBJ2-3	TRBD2	CASSLRISGGYTDTQYF	TGTGCCAGCAGCTTGAGGATTAGCGGGGGATACACAGATACGCAGTATTTT
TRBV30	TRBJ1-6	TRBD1	CAWSVGGGNNSPLHF	TGTGCCTGGAGTGTAGGAGGGGGCAATAATTCACCCCTCCACTTT
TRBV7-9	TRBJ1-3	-	CASERSSGNTIYF	TGTGCCAGCGAAAGGAGCTCTGGAAACACCATATATTTT
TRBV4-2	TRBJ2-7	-	CASSQDREVFSYEQYF	TGTGCCAGCAGCCAAGATCGCGAGGTGTTCTCCTACGAGCAGTACTTC